This T cell receptor (beta chain) originates from a study of cytomegalovirus exposure and HLA in healthy donors. Study in general: Researchers found that approximately 77% of around 400 genotyped donors fell within the Caucasian-associated ancestry cluster.

Study findings and constraints: Solely CMV serostatus was available to characterize immune exposure. Most TCR sequences showed up rarely, but some public TCRs showed up in many donors. It was reported that TCR beta sequences correctly inferred the HLA-A and HLA-B alleles for most subjects.

The CDR3 runs 13 residues. The V end was cut by 1 base, the J end by 6 bases, with 7 bases between. The germline gives CDR1 SEHNR, CDR2 FQNEAQ (reference sequence). Concerning this clone itself: Its specificity is unknown.

Primers included in the PCR were 60 Vbeta and 13 Jbeta primers. Sequencing was performed with immunoSEQ multiplex PCR; in TCRdb, only in-frame clones are kept and a portion is missing. The table lists 60,000 or so clones, 85% of them singletons. The gene calls are TRBV7-9 and TRBJ2-1; the D is unclear. The sequence derives from a female donor in good health and CMV-seronegative. The sequencing input was PBMCs. The CDR3 sequence is CASSLGQTNEQFF. The CDR3 bases are TGTGCCAGCAGCTTAGGACAAACCAATGAGCAGTTCTTC. The whole variable domain, remainder taken from reference TRBV7-9 and TRBJ2-1, is DTGVSQNPRHKITKRGQNVTFRCDPISEHNRLYWYRQTLGQGPEFLTYFQNEAQLEKSRLLSDRFSAERPKGSFSTLEIQRTEQGDSAMYLCASSLGQTNEQFFGPGTRLTVL.